Listed below are T cell receptor beta chains from one sample, sequenced in a study of shared clonotypes between healthy human individuals. Sequencing was performed with immunoSEQ multiplex PCR; in TCRdb, only in-frame clones are kept and a portion is missing. The data contain hundreds of thousands of clones, about 96% of them singletons. The sequenced sample was naive CD8+ T cells sorted from blood. The receptors derive from a woman aged 30 to 39 in good health. Each CDR3 is given with its conserved first and last residue. Fields, in order: D gene, V gene, clone size, J gene, CDR3 length, CDR3 protein, CDR3 DNA. D genes are given only for firm matches. Clone size, where shown, is once, few, many, or a class for clones that have expanded.

NA	TRBV27	once	TRBJ2-2	15	CASSLTALNTGELFF	TGTGCCAGCAGTTTGACAGCTCTGAACACCGGGGAGCTGTTTTTT
TRBD1	TRBV2	NA	TRBJ2-3	15	CASSEVGQVTDTQYF	TGTGCCAGCAGTGAAGTGGGACAGGTCACAGATACGCAGTATTTT
TRBD1	TRBV19	NA	TRBJ2-7	14	CATLPQGGSYEQYF	TGTGCCACCCTACCACAGGGGGGATCCTACGAGCAGTACTTC
TRBD2	TRBV5-8	NA	TRBJ2-7	13	CASSPGGAYEQYF	TGTGCCAGCAGCCCCGGGGGGGCCTACGAGCAGTACTTC
TRBD2	TRBV7-9	NA	TRBJ2-1	17	CASSSPESGRADNEQFF	TGTGCCAGCAGCTCCCCAGAAAGCGGGAGGGCCGACAATGAGCAGTTCTTC
TRBD2	TRBV28	NA	TRBJ2-7	13	CASSPGLAFEQYF	TGTGCCAGCAGCCCGGGACTAGCTTTCGAGCAGTACTTC
TRBD2	TRBV2	NA	TRBJ2-2	16	CASRGIAGVVTGELFF	TGTGCCAGCCGAGGGATAGCGGGAGTAGTCACCGGGGAGCTGTTTTTT
TRBD2	TRBV19	NA	TRBJ2-1	14	CASTPGGSYNEQFF	TGTGCCAGTACCCCGGGGGGCTCCTACAATGAGCAGTTCTTC
NA	TRBV9	NA	TRBJ2-2	14	CASTRGGDTGELFF	TGTGCCAGCACAAGGGGCGGTGACACCGGGGAGCTGTTTTTT
NA	TRBV10-3	NA	TRBJ2-3	13	CATVARGSDTQYF	TGTGCCACCGTTGCGAGAGGATCAGATACGCAGTATTTT
NA	TRBV5-1	NA	TRBJ1-1	16	CASSSTTAPGGTEAFF	TGCGCCAGCAGCTCCACGACAGCGCCCGGGGGCACTGAAGCTTTCTTT
NA	TRBV10-2	NA	TRBJ2-7	12	CASRTRSPEQYF	TGCGCCAGCAGGACACGTTCCCCCGAGCAGTACTTC
NA	TRBV27	once	TRBJ2-7	13	CASSLLGGYEQYF	TGTGCCAGCAGTTTACTCGGGGGATACGAGCAGTACTTC
TRBD1	TRBV6-7	NA	TRBJ1-5	16	CASRPGGLPSNQPQHF	TGTGCCAGCAGGCCAGGGGGGTTACCCAGCAATCAGCCCCAGCATTTT
NA	TRBV30	once	TRBJ1-1	16	CAWSEGPGLWVTEAFF	TGTGCCTGGAGTGAGGGGCCGGGCCTCTGGGTTACTGAAGCTTTCTTT
NA	TRBV28	once	TRBJ1-5	17	CASSLEDPYGHNQPQHF	TGTGCCAGCAGTTTAGAGGACCCTTACGGGCACAATCAGCCCCAGCATTTT
TRBD2	TRBV9	once	TRBJ2-2	20	CASSVPKGTSGRSNTGELFF	TGTGCCAGCAGCGTCCCAAAAGGGACTAGCGGGAGGTCAAACACCGGGGAGCTGTTTTTT
NA	TRBV28	NA	TRBJ1-1	14	CASSFRTQQREAFF	TGTGCCAGCAGTTTTCGGACACAGCAACGAGAAGCTTTCTTT
NA	TRBV27	once	TRBJ2-3	13	CASSPTVTDTQYF	TGTGCCAGCAGTCCGACTGTCACAGATACGCAGTATTTT
NA	TRBV5-4	once	TRBJ1-2	13	CASSTLQGDGYTF	TGTGCCAGCAGCACGTTACAGGGAGATGGCTACACCTTC
NA	TRBV5-4	NA	TRBJ1-4	14	CASSLGQGVEKLFF	TGTGCCAGCAGCTTGGGCCAGGGTGTTGAAAAACTGTTTTTT
TRBD1	TRBV29-1	once	TRBJ1-2	13	CSVWTGTDYGYTF	TGCAGCGTCTGGACAGGGACAGACTATGGCTACACCTTC
NA	TRBV7-9	NA	TRBJ2-3	14	CASSLVAPADTQYF	TGTGCCAGCAGCTTAGTAGCCCCAGCGGATACGCAGTATTTT
TRBD2	TRBV6-5	NA	TRBJ2-2	13	CATTGGYTGELFF	TGTGCCACCACGGGGGGGTACACCGGGGAGCTGTTTTTT
TRBD1	TRBV7-9	NA	TRBJ2-7	17	CASSLGKGQGAFYEQYF	TGTGCCAGCAGCTTAGGGAAGGGACAGGGGGCGTTCTACGAGCAGTACTTC
NA	TRBV27	NA	TRBJ2-7	16	CASSSPQGRSSYEQYF	TGTGCCAGCAGTTCCCCACAGGGGAGGAGCTCCTACGAGCAGTACTTC
NA	TRBV7-9	NA	TRBJ1-3	14	CASSLQGNRNTIYF	TGTGCCAGCAGTTTACAGGGCAACCGAAACACCATATATTTT
NA	TRBV7-2	NA	TRBJ2-7	13	CASSIYRAYEQYF	TGTGCCAGCAGCATCTACAGGGCCTACGAGCAGTACTTC
TRBD2	TRBV9	NA	TRBJ2-1	18	CASSVEAGVVVAYNEQFF	TGTGCCAGCAGCGTAGAAGCGGGAGTCGTAGTGGCCTACAATGAGCAGTTCTTC
NA	TRBV9	NA	TRBJ2-3	13	CASRGGLADTQYF	TGTGCCTCGAGGGGGGGCCTGGCAGATACGCAGTATTTT
TRBD2	TRBV7-6	NA	TRBJ2-1	15	CASSRGDYSQNEQFF	TGTGCCAGCAGCCGCGGGGACTATTCACAGAATGAGCAGTTCTTC
NA	TRBV9	NA	TRBJ2-7	14	CASSVEAEAYEQYF	TGTGCCAGCAGCGTAGAAGCGGAAGCCTACGAGCAGTACTTC
NA	TRBV10-2	NA	TRBJ2-2	15	CASRTNYEIVRELFF	TGCGCCAGCAGAACAAACTACGAAATAGTCAGGGAGCTGTTTTTT